These 29 T cell receptor beta chains originate from one sample sequenced in a study of T cells in Graves' hyperthyroidism and ophthalmopathy. RNA transcripts gave rise to amplified TCR beta CDR3 regions. The HTBI set primed first-round TCR CDR3 RT-PCR. MiXCR, run by TCRdb on the multiplex PCR reads, gives a single entry per CDR3 protein. The table has about 590,000 distinct CDR3 sequences, less than 20% seen once. Input material: blood. Receptors were obtained from a woman in her 30s with Graves' hyperthyroidism.

Points on this clonotype: This may stem from a read error, because a much larger clone lies one nucleotide away. This chain uses TRBV6-1 with TRBJ1-1; D gene unclear. V was cut by 6 bases and J by 3 bases, with 20 bases left in between. This CDR3 contains 16 residues. Germline loops: CDR1 MNHNS, CDR2 SASEGT. The CDR3: CASSLGCRVSYTEAFF. CDR3 DNA: TGTGCCAGCAGCCTCGGGTGTAGGGTATCTTACACTGAAGCTTTCTTT.

This clonotype has only a few counts. The gene calls are TRBV4-2 and TRBJ1-6, with TRBD1 identical over 7 bases. V trimming: 0 bases; J trimming: 1 base; junction bases outside the gene matches: 9. Germline CDR1 and CDR2: LGHNA and YNFKEQ. The CDR3 is 19 residues long. The CDR3 DNA reads as TGTGCCAGCAGCCAAGATCTCAAACAGGGGATTTCCTATAATTCACCCCTCCACTTT. It codes for CASSQDLKQGISYNSPLHF.

This clonotype was counted ten times or more. The chain couples TRBV2 to TRBJ2-2; unclear D gene. The CDR3 length is 15 residues. Germline assignment: CDR1 SNHLY and CDR2 FYNNEI. Between the trimmed V and J ends, which lost 2 bases and 0 bases, there was a span of 7 bases. The CDR3 loop reads CASSESYANTGELFF. In DNA form, the CDR3 reads TGTGCCAGCAGTGAATCCTATGCGAACACCGGGGAGCTGTTTTTT.

This clonotype occurred many times. V and J are TRBV27 and TRBJ1-1; D uncertain. Germline lookup yields CDR1 MNHEY and CDR2 SMNVEV (reference sequence). The CDR3 spans 15 residues. V lost 7 bases and J 3 bases, leaving 18 bases between the germline ends. DNA for the CDR3: TGTGCCAGCAAGGTGGGCCCCCCGTGGGACACTGAAGCTTTCTTT. Amino acids: CASKVGPPWDTEAFF.

There are many counts of this clonotype. The gene calls are TRBV2 and TRBJ1-1; D is ambiguous. The CDR3 extends over 15 amino acids. CDR1 and CDR2 (germline): SNHLY, FYNNEI. V shed 6 bases and J shed 0 bases, with 14 bases lying between them. The CDR3 is CASRIQAPLNTEAFF. CDR3 DNA sequence: TGTGCCAGCAGGATCCAGGCCCCGCTGAACACTGAAGCTTTCTTT.

The CDR3, as DNA: TGTGCCAGCAGTTTAGGCAGGCTTAGCACAGATACGCAGTATTTT. The encoded protein is CASSLGRLSTDTQYF. This chain connects TRBV28 to TRBJ2-3; no reliable D call. The CDR3 runs 15 residues. Trimming cost V 2 bases and J 0 bases, with 9 bases left between them. Per germline, CDR1 MDHEN and CDR2 SYDVKM.

There are many counts of this clonotype. Here the CDR3 reads CASSPRTGGTDTQYF. CDR3 nucleotides: TGTGCCAGCTCACCACGGACAGGGGGCACAGATACGCAGTATTTT. This chain connects TRBV18 to TRBJ2-3, with TRBD1 matching over 9 bases. There are 15 residues in the CDR3. The V gene's germline CDR1 is KGHSH and CDR2 LQKENI. J lost 1 base, V lost 1 base, and 0 bases had no gene match.

This clonotype was recorded at least ten times. The rearrangement uses TRBV3-2 and TRBJ2-7; no DNA check was done on the table's D call, TRBD1. TRBV3-2 is a pseudogene. The CDR3 runs to 13 residues. The CDR3 coding sequence is TGTGCCAGCAGCCAAGTAGCCAGGGGTGAGCAGTACTTC. It encodes CASSQVARGEQYF.

In this sample, this clonotype turned up many times. The V and J genes are TRBV7-2 and TRBJ2-5; no clear D. The CDR3 length is 11 residues. CDR1 and CDR2 (germline): SGHTA, FQGNSA. The V and J ends lost 7 bases and 3 bases respectively, with 6 bases between them. The CDR3 reads CASTTKETQYF. The CDR3 DNA follows: TGTGCCAGCACCACGAAAGAGACCCAGTACTTC.

This clonotype was counted a few times. The CDR3 region has the DNA TGCGCCAGCAGCCAAGATCTCACAGGGATCCTTGCAGATACGCAGTATTTT. This sequence encodes CASSQDLTGILADTQYF. The chain joins TRBV4-3 to TRBJ2-3, with D perhaps matching TRBD1 (6 bases). The CDR3 extends over 17 amino acids. V was clipped by 0 bases and J by 4 bases, with 17 bases between them. Germline lookup yields CDR1 LGHNA and CDR2 YSLEER.

This clonotype was detected only a few times. The chain links TRBV27 to TRBJ2-7; D remains unclear. This CDR3 has 12 amino acids. CDR1 and CDR2 from the germline V gene are MNHEY and SMNVEV (reference sequence). Between the trimmed V and J ends, which lost 0 bases and 5 bases, there was a span of 5 bases. The CDR3 loop reads CASSLSGHEQYF. The CDR3 DNA sequence: TGTGCCAGCAGTTTATCCGGCCACGAGCAGTACTTC.

The chain couples TRBV5-6 to TRBJ1-5; unclear D gene. CDR3 length equals 16 residues. Germline V gene sequence: CDR1 SGHDT, CDR2 YYEEEE. Trimming left V 0 bases short and J 1 base short, with 11 bases between. CDR3: CASSLELIRSNQPQHF. The CDR3 coding sequence is TGTGCCAGCAGCTTGGAATTGATTAGAAGCAATCAGCCCCAGCATTTT.

This clonotype was observed a handful of times. This sequence joins TRBV4-1 and TRBJ2-7, with TRBD2 matching 8 bases. CDR3 length: 17 amino acids. V shed 1 base and J 2 bases; nucleotides not matched to a gene: 10. CDR1 is MGHRA, CDR2 YSYEKL, per germline. In nucleotides, the CDR3 is TGCGCCAGCAGCCAAGGTGCAGCGGGAGCCCCAACCTACGAGCAGTACTTC. Its protein product is CASSQGAAGAPTYEQYF.

This clonotype was counted ten times or more. The chain uses TRBV10-3 and TRBJ2-3; TRBD2 agrees at 10 bases. The CDR3 length is 13 residues. From germline, CDR1 is ENHRY and CDR2 SYGVKD. CDR3 protein: CATGGTSEDTQYF. As DNA, the CDR3 is TGTGCAACCGGGGGGACTAGCGAAGATACGCAGTATTTT.

This clonotype was counted only a few times. This may stem from a read error, because a much larger clone lies one nucleotide away. The chain joins TRBV30 to TRBJ1-1; no reliable D call. Germline V gene lookup returns CDR1 GTSNPN and CDR2 SVGIG (reference sequence). The CDR3 contains 12 residues. For the CDR3, the DNA is TGTGCCCGGAGCGACGTTCGCACTGAAGCTTTCTTT. Its protein is CARSDVRTEAFF.

This rearrangement joins TRBV19 to TRBJ2-7; D possibly corresponds to TRBD2 (6 bases). V shed 10 bases and J shed 6 bases, with 16 bases lying between them. The CDR3 is made up of 12 amino acids. Germline CDR1 reads LNHDA; CDR2 reads SQIVND (reference sequence). Written as DNA, the CDR3 is TGTGCCACTGGAGCGGGTTCGGGCGAGCAGTACTTC. As protein: CATGAGSGEQYF.

This clonotype was recorded once. This may come from a read error, since a much larger clone is one base off. V usage is TRBV5-5 and J usage is TRBJ2-3; TRBD2 aligns across 12 bases. This CDR3 spans 18 amino acids. Germline CDR1 and CDR2: SGHKS and YYEKEE (reference sequence). CDR3 sequence (DNA): TGTGCCAGCAGCTTATCCGGACTAGCGGGAATCTTAACGGATACGCGGTATTTT. Its translation is CASSLSGLAGILTDTRYF.

This clonotype came up many times. J is TRBJ2-4 and V is TRBV6-2 or TRBV6-3; the match to TRBD1 covers 8 bases. CDR1 is MNHEY and CDR2 is SVGEGT in the germline V gene. The V gene end was trimmed by 8 bases and the J gene end by 2 bases; junction bases not matched to a gene: 8. The CDR3 is 15 residues long. CDR3 sequence: CASDGRRGPKNIQYF. CDR3 DNA: TGTGCCAGCGATGGGCGCAGGGGGCCCAAAAACATTCAGTACTTC.

This clonotype was counted ten times or more. The chain uses TRBV7-2 and TRBJ2-2; TRBD2 aligns across 7 bases. In germline, CDR1 is SGHTA, CDR2 FQGNSA. This CDR3 has 15 residues. The V and J ends lost 5 bases and 6 bases, in that order; junction bases with no gene match: 9. CDR3 bases: TGTGCCAGCAGCCTGGGAGGGCCCCTCGCCGGGGAGCTGTTTTTT. It is translated as CASSLGGPLAGELFF. Supplemented by reference TRBV7-2 and TRBJ2-2, the full variable domain reads GAGVSQSPSNKVTEKGKDVELRCDPISGHTALYWYRQSLGQGLEFLIYFQGNSAPDKSGLPSDRFSAERTGGSVSTLTIQRTQQEDSAVYLCASSLGGPLAGELFFGEGSRLTVL.

There are many counts of this clonotype. The V gene is TRBV3-1, the J gene TRBJ2-1; 7 positions match TRBD2. This CDR3 contains 16 residues. The trim removed 0 bases at V and 10 bases at J, leaving 12 bases unmatched. Per the germline V gene, CDR1 is LGHDT and CDR2 is YNNKEL (reference sequence). The CDR3 sequence is CASSQDLGGRAWEQFF. The CDR3 nucleotides read TGTGCCAGCAGCCAAGATCTGGGAGGGAGGGCCTGGGAGCAGTTCTTC.

This sequence joins TRBV28 and TRBJ1-5; D may be TRBD1 (5 bases). Trimming pared 6 bases from V and 6 bases from J, leaving 15 bases between. The CDR3 contains 14 residues. Germline CDR1 and CDR2: MDHEN and SYDVKM. The CDR3 sequence: CASSPGPLGQPQHF. The DNA of the CDR3 is TGTGCCAGCAGCCCGGGGCCGCTCGGTCAGCCCCAGCATTTT.

This clonotype has more than one count but fewer than ten. Germline and junction disagree at one end, which may indicate a read error. The CDR3 DNA is TGTGCCAGCAGCCTGACCCGGGACGGAACAGTCTACGAGCAGCACTTC. The encoded protein is CASSLTRDGTVYEQHF. The gene calls are TRBV13 and TRBJ2-7; D could derive from TRBD1 or TRBD2 (5 bases each). The length of the CDR3 is 16 residues. Germline V lookup: CDR1 PRHDT, CDR2 FYEKMQ (reference sequence).

This sequence joins TRBV3-1 and TRBJ2-2; 13 bases map to TRBD2. The CDR3 is 17 residues long. V was clipped by 4 bases and J by 4 bases; unmatched bases: 6. Germline assignment: CDR1 LGHDT and CDR2 YNNKEL (reference sequence). In nucleotides, the CDR3 is TGTGCCAGCAGCCGAGGACTAGCGGGAGTTAGCACCGGGGAGCTGTTTTTT. This gives the protein CASSRGLAGVSTGELFF.

This clonotype was observed a handful of times. The chain uses TRBV27 and TRBJ2-2, with TRBD2 matching over 11 bases. From germline, CDR1 is MNHEY and CDR2 SMNVEV (reference sequence). V lost 5 bases and J lost 1; bases outside the gene matches: 3. The CDR3 loop spans 16 amino acids. The DNA for the CDR3 is TGTGCCAGCAGTAGACTAGCGGGAAGGAACACCGGGGAGCTGTTTTTT. Translating it yields CASSRLAGRNTGELFF.

V and J are TRBV18 and TRBJ2-7, with 8 bases matching TRBD2. From germline, CDR1 is KGHSH and CDR2 LQKENI. The CDR3 totals 15 residues. J lost 2 bases, V lost 3 bases, and 6 bases had no gene match. CDR3 sequence (DNA): TGTGCCAGCTCACCCGGGGGTAGCGGGACCTACGAGCAGTACTTC. This gives the protein CASSPGGSGTYEQYF.

In DNA, the CDR3 is TGCGCCAGCAGAGAGCTCTTGGACACTGAAGCTTTCTTT. This translates into CASRELLDTEAFF. The chain carries TRBV5-1 and TRBJ1-1; D is unresolved. The CDR3 contains 13 residues. V was trimmed by 5 bases and J by 3 bases, leaving 11 bases between them. Germline V CDR1 and CDR2: SGHRS, YFSETQ.

At least ten counts were recorded for this clonotype. J is TRBJ2-2 and V is TRBV3-1; the match to TRBD2 covers 9 bases. Germline lookup yields CDR1 LGHDT and CDR2 YNNKEL (reference sequence). V dropped 2 bases and J dropped 1; count of bases not matched to a gene: 8. This CDR3 comprises 18 residues. In nucleotides, the CDR3 is TGTGCCAGCAGCCAATCTAGTATAGCGGGAGAGAACACCGGGGAGCTGTTTTTT. Translated: CASSQSSIAGENTGELFF.

The V gene is TRBV29-1, the J gene TRBJ2-3; TRBD2 agrees at 12 bases. CDR3 length equals 14 residues. Germline CDR1 is SQVTM and CDR2 is ANQGSEA. V shed 7 bases and J 4 bases; nucleotides not matched to a gene: 6. The CDR3 spells CSATLAGGPDTQYF. Here the CDR3 DNA reads TGCAGCGCCACGCTAGCGGGAGGGCCAGATACGCAGTATTTT.

This clonotype was counted at least ten times. This chain connects TRBV3-1 to TRBJ2-1; TRBD2 matches at 10 bases. CDR1 is LGHDT and CDR2 is YNNKEL in the germline V gene (reference sequence). J was trimmed by 0 bases and V by 4 bases; bases with no gene match: 3. The CDR3 covers 16 residues. The CDR3 bases are TGTGCCAGCAGCCCACTAGCGGGGCCCTCCTACAATGAGCAGTTCTTC. Translation: CASSPLAGPSYNEQFF.